Listed here are 15 T cell receptor beta chains from one sample, sequenced in a study of response to subunit inactivated influenza vaccine. TCRdb passed the RT-PCR reads through MiXCR, listing each CDR3 protein once. The profile shows around 190,000 distinct CDR3 sequences, about 10% of them singletons. Sequencing was performed on non-naive T cells sorted from PBMCs, taken on the day of vaccination. Source of these receptors: a man in his fifties who received an inactivated influenza vaccine.

DNA of the CDR3: TGTGCCAGCAGCCGAGATACTAGCGGGAGAACCAATGAGCAGTTCTTC. This translates into CASSRDTSGRTNEQFF. V usage is TRBV14 and J usage is TRBJ2-1; 11 nucleotides align to TRBD2. V shed 4 bases, J shed 6 bases, and the junction held 8 bases outside the gene matches. This CDR3 comprises 16 residues. The germline CDR1 and CDR2 sequences are SGHDN and FVKESK.

This clonotype was seen a few times. This chain connects TRBV12-3 or TRBV12-4 to TRBJ2-6; no reliable D call. The CDR3 spans 14 residues. Deletions cut 4 bases from V and 0 bases from J, with 4 bases between. CDR3 amino acids: CASSWGSGANVLTF. The CDR3 DNA reads as TGTGCCAGCAGTTGGGGCTCTGGGGCCAACGTCCTGACTTTC.

This chain joins TRBV29-1 and TRBJ2-5; 7 bases map to TRBD2. The V and J ends lost 5 bases and 4 bases, in that order; junction bases with no gene match: 7. Germline CDR1 and CDR2: SQVTM and ANQGSEA. The CDR3 runs 13 residues. The CDR3 DNA follows: TGCAGCGTTTACGGCGGGAGCACAGAGACCCAGTACTTC. This translates into CSVYGGSTETQYF.

This clonotype was observed at least ten times. The chain is built from TRBV18 and TRBJ2-3; D remains ambiguous. Germline lookup yields CDR1 KGHSH and CDR2 LQKENI. The CDR3 totals 13 residues. V lost 0 bases and J lost 5, with 6 bases in between. In DNA form, the CDR3 reads TGTGCCAGCTCACCACCGATGGGAGATACGCAGTATTTT. This codes for CASSPPMGDTQYF.

This chain connects TRBV4-3 to TRBJ2-7; a weak D match, TRBD2 (7 bases). This CDR3 has 16 amino acids. Between the trimmed V and J ends, which lost 1 base and 8 bases, there was a span of 21 bases. The germline V gene has CDR1 LGHNA and CDR2 YSLEER. DNA for the CDR3: TGCGCCAGCAGCCAAGGGGGGAGGGGGTCCCTCTTAAAGCAGTACTTC. Translated, it gives CASSQGGRGSLLKQYF.

This clonotype was observed many times. V usage is TRBV7-2 and J usage is TRBJ1-3; D unclear. Germline V gene lookup returns CDR1 SGHTA and CDR2 FQGNSA. With 2 bases removed from V and 6 bases from J, the gap between germline ends came to 11 bases. This CDR3 is 14 amino acids long. CDR3: CASSLNPSINTIYF. DNA of the CDR3: TGTGCCAGCAGCTTAAACCCCTCGATAAACACCATATATTTT.

In its sample, this clonotype was seen a few times. The chain joins TRBV3-1 to TRBJ1-3; no clear D. This CDR3 has 15 residues. Trimming cost V 0 bases and J 4 bases, with 10 bases left between them. Germline loops: CDR1 LGHDT, CDR2 YNNKEL (reference sequence). The CDR3 reads CASSQETRRGNTIYF. Here the CDR3 DNA reads TGTGCCAGCAGCCAAGAAACTCGCAGGGGAAACACCATATATTTT.

The CDR3: CASRKTSGYSGANVLTF. As DNA, the CDR3 is TGTGCCAGCAGGAAGACTAGCGGTTACTCTGGGGCCAACGTCCTGACTTTC. The V gene is TRBV12-3 or TRBV12-4, the J gene TRBJ2-6, with TRBD2 matching 9 bases. V lost 6 bases, J lost 0 bases, and 6 bases stayed unmatched. This CDR3 spans 17 amino acids.

At least ten counts were recorded for this clonotype. The chain uses TRBV29-1 and TRBJ2-3, with D unresolved. Per germline, CDR1 SQVTM and CDR2 ANQGSEA. Trimming cost V 1 base and J 2 bases, with 10 bases left between them. This CDR3 has 14 residues. DNA for the CDR3: TGCAGCGTTGAAGGTTACCTCGCCACAGATACGCAGTATTTT. Its translation is CSVEGYLATDTQYF.

This clonotype was found many times. The chain joins TRBV20-1 to TRBJ2-7; possible D gene TRBD1, 6 bases. V lost 5 bases and J lost 1, with 12 bases in between. Germline V gene data show CDR1 as DFQATT and CDR2 as SNEGSKA (reference sequence). This CDR3 is 13 amino acids long. The CDR3 DNA reads as TGCAGTGCTGGCAGGGGAATTTCCTACGAGCAGTACTTC. Protein sequence: CSAGRGISYEQYF.

J is TRBJ2-3 and V is TRBV7-2; TRBD2 matches 9 bases. Unmatched junction bases numbered 8, after V lost 6 bases and J lost 1 base. The CDR3 sequence is 16 residues long. Germline loops: CDR1 SGHTA, CDR2 FQGNSA. The CDR3: CASSYTLAGGTDTQYF. The DNA of the CDR3 is TGTGCCAGCAGTTACACTTTAGCGGGAGGCACAGATACGCAGTATTTT. The full variable domain, its missing parts supplied by reference TRBV7-2 and TRBJ2-3, is GAGVSQSPSNKVTEKGKDVELRCDPISGHTALYWYRQSLGQGLEFLIYFQGNSAPDKSGLPSDRFSAERTGGSVSTLTIQRTQQEDSAVYLCASSYTLAGGTDTQYFGPGTRLTVL.

This clonotype has at least ten counts. The chain combines TRBV7-8 with TRBJ2-3, with D perhaps TRBD1 or TRBD2 (6 bases each). The germline CDR1 and CDR2 sequences are SGHVS and FQNEAQ. V shed 2 bases and J shed 1 base, with 19 bases lying between them. The CDR3 is 18 amino acids. Written as DNA, the CDR3 is TGTGCCAGCAGCTTACGGGTGGGGGGCTCCAGGGGCACAGATACGCAGTATTTT. This encodes CASSLRVGGSRGTDTQYF.

This clonotype appeared a few times. The gene calls are TRBV20-1 and TRBJ1-1; weak D call: TRBD1 (6 bases). From germline, CDR1 is DFQATT and CDR2 SNEGSKA (reference sequence). V was cut by 2 bases and J by 0 bases, with 13 bases left in between. The CDR3 consists of 15 residues. The CDR3 sequence is CSARPRGGMNTEAFF. Here the CDR3 DNA reads TGCAGTGCTAGACCCAGGGGTGGGATGAACACTGAAGCTTTCTTT.

As regards this clonotype: One base away lies a much larger clone, so this may be a sequencing read error. Since the CDR3 does not end with the conserved phenylalanine or tryptophan, this likely comes from a read error. CDR3 DNA sequence: TGTGCCAGCAGTCTGGACAGGTCTCAAGAGACCCAGTACATC. Protein product: CASSLDRSQETQYI. The V and J genes are TRBV28 and TRBJ2-5; TRBD1 matches 7 bases. The trim removed 5 bases at V and 2 bases at J, leaving 5 bases unmatched. The V gene's germline CDR1 is MDHEN and CDR2 SYDVKM. The CDR3 sequence is 14 residues long.

This clonotype was detected only a few times. The V and J genes are TRBV19 and TRBJ2-1; the D call may be TRBD1 or TRBD2 (5 bases each). Per the germline V gene, CDR1 is LNHDA and CDR2 is SQIVND (reference sequence). The CDR3 length is 16 residues. Between the trimmed V and J ends, which lost 4 bases and 3 bases, there was a span of 16 bases. The CDR3: CASSRGAAQGYNEQFF. The CDR3 DNA reads as TGTGCCAGTAGTAGGGGAGCTGCCCAGGGCTACAATGAGCAGTTCTTC.